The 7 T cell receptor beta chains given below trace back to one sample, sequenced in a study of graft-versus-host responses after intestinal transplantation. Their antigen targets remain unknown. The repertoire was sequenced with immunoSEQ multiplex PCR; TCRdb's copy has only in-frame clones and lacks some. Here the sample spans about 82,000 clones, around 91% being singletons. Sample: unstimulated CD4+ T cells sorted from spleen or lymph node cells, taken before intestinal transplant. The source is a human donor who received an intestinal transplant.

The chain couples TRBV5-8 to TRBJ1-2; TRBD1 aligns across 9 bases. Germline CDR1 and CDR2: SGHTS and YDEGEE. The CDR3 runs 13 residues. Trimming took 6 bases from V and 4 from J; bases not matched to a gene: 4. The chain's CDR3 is CASTKDRGYGYTF. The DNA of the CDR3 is TGTGCCAGCACCAAGGACAGGGGCTATGGCTACACCTTC.

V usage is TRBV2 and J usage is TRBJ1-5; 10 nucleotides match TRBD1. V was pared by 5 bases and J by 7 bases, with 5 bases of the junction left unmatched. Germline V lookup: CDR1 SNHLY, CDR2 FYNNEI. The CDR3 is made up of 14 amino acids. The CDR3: CASSPETGGQPQHF. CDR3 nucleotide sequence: TGTGCCAGCAGTCCCGAGACAGGGGGCCAGCCCCAGCATTTT.

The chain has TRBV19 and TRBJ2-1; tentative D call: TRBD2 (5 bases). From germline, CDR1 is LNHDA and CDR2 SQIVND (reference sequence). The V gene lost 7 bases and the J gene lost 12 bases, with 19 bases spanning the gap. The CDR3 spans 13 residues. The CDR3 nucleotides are TGTGCCAGTACCGAGGACGGGGTTTACCGGCAGTTCTTC. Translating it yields CASTEDGVYRQFF.

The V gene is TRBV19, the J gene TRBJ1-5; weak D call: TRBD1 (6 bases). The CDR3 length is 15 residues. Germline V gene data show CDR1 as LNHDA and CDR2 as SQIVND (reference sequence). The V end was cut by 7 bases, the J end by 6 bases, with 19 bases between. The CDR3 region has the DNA TGTGCCAGTAATGGGAGGGGGGGGGCCATTCAGCCCCAGCATTTT. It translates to CASNGRGGAIQPQHF.

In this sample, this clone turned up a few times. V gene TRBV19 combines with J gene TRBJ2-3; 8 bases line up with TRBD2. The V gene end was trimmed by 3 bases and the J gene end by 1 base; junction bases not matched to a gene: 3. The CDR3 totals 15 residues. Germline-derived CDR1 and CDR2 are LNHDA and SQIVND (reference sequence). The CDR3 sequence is CASSMSGGRTDTQYF. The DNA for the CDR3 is TGTGCCAGTAGTATGAGCGGGGGTCGCACAGATACGCAGTATTTT.

The CDR3 DNA sequence: TGTGCCAGCAGCGGTAGCGGGGGGAGAACAGATACGCAGTATTTT. It codes for CASSGSGGRTDTQYF. The J gene is TRBJ2-3, the V gene TRBV9; the match to TRBD2 covers 10 bases. V shed 3 bases, J shed 3 bases, and the junction held 4 bases outside the gene matches. The CDR3 totals 15 residues. From germline, CDR1 is SGDLS and CDR2 YYNGEE.

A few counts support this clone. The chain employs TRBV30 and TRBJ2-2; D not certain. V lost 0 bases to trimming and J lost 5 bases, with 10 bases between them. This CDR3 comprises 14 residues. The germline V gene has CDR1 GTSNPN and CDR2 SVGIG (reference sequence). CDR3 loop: CAWSVQHSTGELFF. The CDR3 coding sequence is TGTGCCTGGAGTGTACAGCACTCTACCGGGGAGCTGTTTTTT.